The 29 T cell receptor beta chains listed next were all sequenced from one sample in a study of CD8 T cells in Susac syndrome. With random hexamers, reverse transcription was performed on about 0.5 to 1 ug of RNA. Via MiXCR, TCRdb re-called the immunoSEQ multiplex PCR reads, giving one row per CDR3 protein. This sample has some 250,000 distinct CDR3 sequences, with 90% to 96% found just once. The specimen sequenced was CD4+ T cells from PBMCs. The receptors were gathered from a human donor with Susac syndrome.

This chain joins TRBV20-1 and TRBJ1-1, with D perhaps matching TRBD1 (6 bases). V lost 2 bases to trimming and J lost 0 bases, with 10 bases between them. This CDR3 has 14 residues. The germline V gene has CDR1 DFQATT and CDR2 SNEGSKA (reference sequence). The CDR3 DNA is TGCAGTGCTAGACCGGGGGCAGTGAACACTGAAGCTTTCTTT. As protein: CSARPGAVNTEAFF.

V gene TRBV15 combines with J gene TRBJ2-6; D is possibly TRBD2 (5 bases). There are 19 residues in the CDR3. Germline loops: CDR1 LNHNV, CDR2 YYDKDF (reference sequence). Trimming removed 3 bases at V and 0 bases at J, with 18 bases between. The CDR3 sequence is CATSRVQGRGISGANVLTF. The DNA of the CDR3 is TGTGCCACCAGCAGGGTACAAGGTCGGGGAATCTCTGGGGCCAACGTCCTGACTTTC.

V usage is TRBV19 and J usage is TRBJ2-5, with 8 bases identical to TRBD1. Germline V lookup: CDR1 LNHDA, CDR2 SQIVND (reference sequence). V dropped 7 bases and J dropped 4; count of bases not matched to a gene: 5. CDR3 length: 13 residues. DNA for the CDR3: TGTGCCAGTACGAAGACAGGGGCAGAGACCCAGTACTTC. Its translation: CASTKTGAETQYF.

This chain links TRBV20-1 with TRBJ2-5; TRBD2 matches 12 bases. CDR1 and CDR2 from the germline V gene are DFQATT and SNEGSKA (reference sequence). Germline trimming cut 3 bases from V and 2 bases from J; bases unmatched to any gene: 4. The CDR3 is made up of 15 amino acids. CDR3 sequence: CSASLAGGDQETQYF. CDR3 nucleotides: TGCAGTGCTAGCCTAGCGGGAGGGGATCAAGAGACCCAGTACTTC.

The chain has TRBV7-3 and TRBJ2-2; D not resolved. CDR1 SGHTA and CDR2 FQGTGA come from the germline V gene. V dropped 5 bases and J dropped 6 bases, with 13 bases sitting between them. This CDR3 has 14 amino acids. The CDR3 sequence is CASSPMSLSGELFF. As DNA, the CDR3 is TGTGCCAGCAGCCCAATGAGCCTATCCGGGGAGCTGTTTTTT.

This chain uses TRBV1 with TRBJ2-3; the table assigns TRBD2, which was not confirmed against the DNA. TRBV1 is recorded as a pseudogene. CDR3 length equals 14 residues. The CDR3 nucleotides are TGCACCAGCAGCTCAGGCAGCGGGGTGGATCCGCAGTATTTT. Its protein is CTSSSGSGVDPQYF.

The chain's CDR3 is CASRVGLPGSDTQYF. Written as DNA, the CDR3 is TGTGCCAGCAGGGTGGGACTCCCCGGGTCAGATACGCAGTATTTT. The J gene is TRBJ2-3, the V gene TRBV28; tentatively, D is TRBD2 (6 bases). There are 15 residues in the CDR3. Per germline, CDR1 MDHEN and CDR2 SYDVKM. V was pared by 6 bases and J by 4 bases, with 17 bases between.

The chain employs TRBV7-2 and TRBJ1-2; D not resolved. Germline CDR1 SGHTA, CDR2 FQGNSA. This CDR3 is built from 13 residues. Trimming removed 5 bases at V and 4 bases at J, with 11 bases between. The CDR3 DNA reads TGTGCCAGCAGCCCTCTAGGAAGCTATGGCTACACCTTC. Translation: CASSPLGSYGYTF.

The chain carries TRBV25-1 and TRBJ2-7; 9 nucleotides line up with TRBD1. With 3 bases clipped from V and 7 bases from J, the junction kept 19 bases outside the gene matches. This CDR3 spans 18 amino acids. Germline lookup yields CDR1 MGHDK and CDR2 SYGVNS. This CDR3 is CASSDRGQGKGGLGEQYF. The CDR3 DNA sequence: TGTGCCAGCAGTGACCGGGGACAGGGAAAAGGAGGGCTCGGGGAGCAGTACTTC.

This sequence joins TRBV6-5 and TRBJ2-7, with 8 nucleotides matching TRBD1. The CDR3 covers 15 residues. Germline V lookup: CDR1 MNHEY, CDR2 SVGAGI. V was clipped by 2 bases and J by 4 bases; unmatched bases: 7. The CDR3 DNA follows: TGTGCCAGCAGTTACCACGGACAGGGAGAGTACGAGCAGTACTTC. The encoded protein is CASSYHGQGEYEQYF.

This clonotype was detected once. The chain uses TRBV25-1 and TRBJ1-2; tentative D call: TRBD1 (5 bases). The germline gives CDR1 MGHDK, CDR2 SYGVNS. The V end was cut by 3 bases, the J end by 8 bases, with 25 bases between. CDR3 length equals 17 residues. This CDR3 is CASSDPWQGRGDGGYTF. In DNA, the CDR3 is TGTGCCAGCAGTGACCCCTGGCAGGGAAGAGGGGACGGAGGCTACACCTTC.

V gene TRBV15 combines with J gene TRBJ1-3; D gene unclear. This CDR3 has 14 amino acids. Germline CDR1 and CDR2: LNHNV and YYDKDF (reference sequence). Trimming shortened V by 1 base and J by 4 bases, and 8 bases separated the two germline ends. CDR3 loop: CATSRGETGNTIYF. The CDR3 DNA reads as TGTGCCACCAGCAGAGGGGAGACGGGAAACACCATATATTTT.

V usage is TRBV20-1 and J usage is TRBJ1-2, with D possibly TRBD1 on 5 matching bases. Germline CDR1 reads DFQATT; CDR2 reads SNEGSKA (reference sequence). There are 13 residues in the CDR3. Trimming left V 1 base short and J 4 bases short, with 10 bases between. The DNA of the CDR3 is TGCAGTGCTAGAGTTAGGGGCCTCTATGGCTACACCTTC. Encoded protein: CSARVRGLYGYTF.

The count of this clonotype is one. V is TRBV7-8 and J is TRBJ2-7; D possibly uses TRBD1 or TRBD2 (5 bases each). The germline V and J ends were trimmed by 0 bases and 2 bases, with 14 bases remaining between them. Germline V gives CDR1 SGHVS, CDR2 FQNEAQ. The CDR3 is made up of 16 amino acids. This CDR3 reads CASSLARGATPYEQYF. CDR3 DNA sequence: TGTGCCAGCAGCTTAGCGAGGGGAGCGACCCCCTACGAGCAGTACTTC.

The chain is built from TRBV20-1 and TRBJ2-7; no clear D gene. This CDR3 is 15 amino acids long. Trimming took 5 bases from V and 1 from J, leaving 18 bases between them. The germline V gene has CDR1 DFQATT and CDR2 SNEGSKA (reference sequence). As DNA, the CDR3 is TGCAGTGCTCTAGTGGGAACTCAAGGTTCCTACGAGCAGTACTTC. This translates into CSALVGTQGSYEQYF.

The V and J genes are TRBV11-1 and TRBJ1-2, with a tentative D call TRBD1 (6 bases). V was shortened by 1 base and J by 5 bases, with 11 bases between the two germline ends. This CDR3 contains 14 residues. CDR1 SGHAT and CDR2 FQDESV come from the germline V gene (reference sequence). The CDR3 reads CASSLDGTSYGYTF. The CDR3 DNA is TGTGCCAGCAGCTTAGACGGGACAAGTTATGGCTACACCTTC.

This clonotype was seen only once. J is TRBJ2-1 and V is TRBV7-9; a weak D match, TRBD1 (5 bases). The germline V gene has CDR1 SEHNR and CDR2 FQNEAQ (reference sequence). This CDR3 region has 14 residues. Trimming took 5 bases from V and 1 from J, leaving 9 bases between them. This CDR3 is CASSTQGSYNEQFF. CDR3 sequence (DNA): TGTGCCAGCAGCACTCAGGGTTCCTACAATGAGCAGTTCTTC.

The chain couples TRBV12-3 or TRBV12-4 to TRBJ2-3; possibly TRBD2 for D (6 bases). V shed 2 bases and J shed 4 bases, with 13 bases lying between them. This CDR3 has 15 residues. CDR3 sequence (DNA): TGTGCCAGCAGTTTAAGTTCCGGGAGTCCAGATACGCAGTATTTT. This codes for CASSLSSGSPDTQYF.

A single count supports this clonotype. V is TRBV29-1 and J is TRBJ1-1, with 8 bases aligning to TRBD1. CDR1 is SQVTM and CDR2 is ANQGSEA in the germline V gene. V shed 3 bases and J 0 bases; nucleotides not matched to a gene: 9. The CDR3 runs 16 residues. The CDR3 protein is CSVDLGGTGLNTEAFF. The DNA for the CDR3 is TGCAGCGTTGATTTGGGGGGGACAGGTTTGAACACTGAAGCTTTCTTT.

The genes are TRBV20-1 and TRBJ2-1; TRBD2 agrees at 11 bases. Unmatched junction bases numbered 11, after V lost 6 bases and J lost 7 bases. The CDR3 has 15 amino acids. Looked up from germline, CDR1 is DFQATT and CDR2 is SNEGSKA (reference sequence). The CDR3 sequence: CSAQISGGGRNEQFF. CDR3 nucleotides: TGCAGTGCACAAATTAGCGGGGGGGGAAGGAATGAGCAGTTCTTC.

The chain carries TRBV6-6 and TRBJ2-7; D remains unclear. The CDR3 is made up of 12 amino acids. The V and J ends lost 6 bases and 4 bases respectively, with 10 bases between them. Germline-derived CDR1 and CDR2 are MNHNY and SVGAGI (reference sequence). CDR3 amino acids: CASSPAAYEQYF. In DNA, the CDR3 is TGTGCCAGCAGCCCAGCCGCTTACGAGCAGTACTTC.

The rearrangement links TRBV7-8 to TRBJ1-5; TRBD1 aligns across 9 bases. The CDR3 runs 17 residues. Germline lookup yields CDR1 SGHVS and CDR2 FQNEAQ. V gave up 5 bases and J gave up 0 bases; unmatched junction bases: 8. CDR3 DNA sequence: TGTGCCAGCAGCCCAAGGGACAGGGAGTATAGCAATCAGCCCCAGCATTTT. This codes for CASSPRDREYSNQPQHF.

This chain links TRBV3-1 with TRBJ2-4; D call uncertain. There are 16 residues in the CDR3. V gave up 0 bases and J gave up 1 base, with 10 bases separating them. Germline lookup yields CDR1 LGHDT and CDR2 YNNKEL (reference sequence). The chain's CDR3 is CASSQESPQAKNIQYF. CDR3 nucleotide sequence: TGTGCCAGCAGCCAAGAAAGCCCCCAGGCCAAAAACATTCAGTACTTC.

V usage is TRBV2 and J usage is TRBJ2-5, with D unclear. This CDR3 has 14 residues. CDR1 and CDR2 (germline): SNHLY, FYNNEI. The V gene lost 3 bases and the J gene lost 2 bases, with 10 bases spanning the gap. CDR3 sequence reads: CASSDRHLQETQYF. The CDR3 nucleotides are TGTGCCAGCAGTGATCGGCATCTTCAAGAGACCCAGTACTTC.

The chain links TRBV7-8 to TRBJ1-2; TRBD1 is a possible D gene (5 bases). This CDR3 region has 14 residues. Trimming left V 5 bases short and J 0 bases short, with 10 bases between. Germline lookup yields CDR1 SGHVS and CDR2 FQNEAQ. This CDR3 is CASSPDKPNYGYTF. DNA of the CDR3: TGTGCCAGCAGCCCGGACAAGCCTAACTATGGCTACACCTTC.

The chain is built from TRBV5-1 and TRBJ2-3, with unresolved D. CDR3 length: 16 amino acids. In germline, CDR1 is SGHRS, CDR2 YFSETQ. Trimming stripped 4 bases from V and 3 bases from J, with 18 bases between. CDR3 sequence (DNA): TGCGCCAGCAGCCTTGGAACACACACCATTACAGATACGCAGTATTTT. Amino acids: CASSLGTHTITDTQYF.

The CDR3 loop is CASGTSVSYEQYF. CDR3 sequence (DNA): TGTGCCAGCGGGACTAGCGTTTCCTACGAGCAGTACTTC. V usage is TRBV12-3 or TRBV12-4 and J usage is TRBJ2-7, with TRBD2 identical over 10 bases. V shed 8 bases and J 1 base; nucleotides not matched to a gene: 2. The CDR3 length is 13 residues.

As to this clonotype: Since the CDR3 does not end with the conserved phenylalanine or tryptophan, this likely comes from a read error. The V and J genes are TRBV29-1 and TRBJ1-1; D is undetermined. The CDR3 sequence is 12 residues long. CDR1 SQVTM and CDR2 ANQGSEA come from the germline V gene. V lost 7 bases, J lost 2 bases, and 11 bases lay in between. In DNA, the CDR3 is TGCAGCGCCAGGAGATTAAACACTGAAGCTTTCCTT. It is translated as CSARRLNTEAFL.

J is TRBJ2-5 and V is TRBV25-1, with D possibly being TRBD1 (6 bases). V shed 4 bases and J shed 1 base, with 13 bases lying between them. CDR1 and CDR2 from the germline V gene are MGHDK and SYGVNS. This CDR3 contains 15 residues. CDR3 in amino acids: CASSVQGSFQETQYF. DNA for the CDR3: TGTGCCAGCAGTGTACAGGGAAGTTTCCAAGAGACCCAGTACTTC.